This TCR beta chain was observed in a study of read filtering for tumor transcriptome and immune sequencing. At the level of the study: Patients were approximately 17 male and about 15 female, mean age 65.9 years, range roughly 47 to 85.

Sampling of bone marrow took place during active disease in every patient. This library used around 400 ng RNA and molecular barcoded adaptors spanning alpha/delta and beta/gamma chains. TCRdb reanalysed the reads using MiXCR and keeps one entry per CDR3 protein. The sample lists 30,000 to 40,000 distinct CDR3 sequences; approximately 15% were seen once. CDR1 is SGHTA, CDR2 FQGNSA, per germline. This CDR3 spans 16 amino acids. Specimen: a population of CD138-negative cells sorted from bone marrow. This chain joins TRBV7-2 and TRBJ2-1; D not certain. The DNA end favors TRBJ2-7, so the J call may be wrong. This TCR derives from a donor at least 40 years old with multiple myeloma. For the CDR3, the DNA is TGTGCCAGCAGCTTAGACCCCCTACACTACTACAATGAGCAGTACTTC. Its translation is CASSLDPLHYYNEQYF.